The source of this TCR beta chain is a study of post-analysis software for immune sequencing data. Study information: Several disease courses (relapsing-remitting, secondary progressive and progressive-relapsing) of multiple sclerosis were included.

Regarding the study as a whole: Normalized Chao1 diversity was significantly reduced in patients versus controls. TRBV5-6, TRBV5-1 and TRBV20-1 belonged to a set of about 5 TRBV segments that were more frequent in patients than controls.

Carried by the TCR beta cDNA libraries were unique molecular identifiers. There were about 1 to 10 million T cells, and approximately 480,000 cDNA molecules came from them. TCRdb processed the PCR reads anew with MiXCR; each CDR3 protein has one entry. Among about 620,000 distinct CDR3 sequences, 40% to 50% were seen once, and the ten largest hold about 1.5%. The germline V gene has CDR1 MNHNS and CDR2 SASEGT. The CDR3 has 14 residues. This clonotype was seen more than once but under ten times. No antigen is known for it. The sequencing sample was made of blood. The V call is TRBV6-1, the J call TRBJ2-5, with 9 bases aligning to TRBD1. The end of the DNA aligns better with TRBJ2-7, so the J call may be wrong. This receptor was taken from a girl aged 5 to 17 with multiple sclerosis. CDR3 protein: CASSRRTGADEQYF. For the CDR3, the DNA is TGTGCCAGCAGTCGCCGGACAGGGGCGGACGAGCAGTACTTC.